This T cell receptor beta chain was retrieved from a study of shared clonotypes between healthy human individuals (dated by TCRdb to about 2020). Notes on the research overall: The cohort included three men and a couple of women between 18 and 49 years of age. To estimate repertoire size and how much clonotypes are shared between individuals, the study performed deep sequencing of blood TCR repertoires from 4 to 6 healthy adults. To increase sequencing depth and limit assay-specific biases, different laboratories used diverse techniques to prepare libraries and sequence TCR repertoires. Each donor's leukapheresis produced roughly between roughly 0.85 and 9.5 billion PBMCs. Points the paper makes about the study in general: Pairwise subsampling led to the expectation that sequencing depth would affect the degree of clonotype sharing among donors. Sampling was restricted to blood, and TCR repertoires in tissue are likely to differ from TCR repertoires in blood. The genetic and exposure-history diversity represented was limited by the small number of donors.

There are 12 amino acids in the CDR3, from cysteine to phenylalanine inclusive. Only CDR3 DNA is held: 36 bases, read in frame from base 1. The germline V gene yields SGDLS for CDR1 and YYNGEE for CDR2. V is cut by 4 bases and J by 7 bases, and the space between the germline ends is 9 bases. TCR CDR3 regions were amplified from genomic DNA by multiplex PCR using the deep immunoSEQ assay. Genomic DNA extracted from each cell subset was distributed evenly over all wells of several immunoSEQ 96-well plates, and each plate served as one replicate. Each replicate PCR for unsorted PBMC received roughly 0.3 ug genomic DNA, equal to about 30,000 T cell genomes. Ten immunoSEQ deep assay plates were used to sequence the unsorted PBMC genomic DNA. Purified libraries were measured with a Qubit 3.0 fluorometer, size-checked on a Bioanalyzer 2100, and measured again with the KAPA Library Quantification kit. Every immunoSEQ 96-well plate was sequenced on a dedicated single-read 150-cycle Illumina NextSeq 550 flow cell. Turning to the authors' computational methods: Because the immunoSEQ output included only junctional sequences and no quality scores, the filtering could not be the same as the filtering used for full-length reads. To assign V/J genes and CDR3, sequences were annotated against IMGT germline references using PyIR, a Python wrapper for IgBLAST v1.9. Reads were filtered out if the reads had weak V/J assignments (E-value above 1e-6), no CDR3, stop codons, out-of-frame junctions, or ambiguous translated residues. V3J clonotypes were defined as sequences sharing an identical inferred V gene, J gene, and CDR3 amino acid sequence. To compute the percentage overlap between repertoires, the number of shared unique clonotypes was divided by the size of the smaller repertoire. Repertoire richness was assessed with RTK rarefaction, the Chao1 estimator, and Recon v2.1 estimates of unobserved clonotypes. TCRdb retrieved this table from immuneACCESS and kept in-frame rearrangements only. Not all clones are present; in checked studies, unresolved V genes account for under half, and no reason is known for the remainder. The DNA gave D and trimming, while V, J and clone size come from that table. This sample comprises some 490,000 clones, more than 75% of them detected only once. The top ten hold approximately 12% of the sample.

The donors were healthy, HIV-negative adults who had no recently reported acute infections or vaccinations. All donors were Caucasian adults living in Nashville, Tennessee, USA. For unsorted samples, 90 million or so PBMCs were counted and genomic DNA was extracted with the QIAamp DNA Blood Mini kit. Blood was collected by leukapheresis, and PBMCs were isolated by Ficoll-Histopaque density gradient centrifugation and then cryopreserved in liquid nitrogen vapor phase. Concerning this clone itself: Its antigen target is currently unknown. No base quality values were provided; no much bigger clone lies one nucleotide off.

The specimen sequenced was PBMCs. The TCR was taken from a woman in her thirties or forties in good health. Some clones in this sample may be carry-over from other donors' samples. The chain is assembled from TRBV9 and TRBJ2-1; a tentative D call is TRBD1 (5 bases match). The CDR3 region has the sequence CASSPQDNEQFF. DNA sequence: TGTGCCAGCAGCCCACAGGATAATGAGCAGTTCTTC. Where the CDR3 stops, the reference TRBV9 and TRBJ2-1 genes take over; the full variable domain is DSGVTQTPKHLITATGQRVTLRCSPRSGDLSVYWYQQSLDQGLQFLIQYYNGEERAKGNILERFSAQQFPDLHSELNLSSLELGDSALYFCASSPQDNEQFFGPGTRLTVL.